The entry below describes one T cell receptor (beta chain). Around 100 million PBMCs went into genomic DNA for unsorted samples. The sample comes from a study of shared clonotypes between healthy human individuals. Template amounts of 250 to 350 ng DNA, 25,000 to 35,000 T cell genomes, were employed in unsorted PBMC replicate PCRs. Method: immunoSEQ multiplex PCR; TCRdb's copy keeps in-frame clones and lacks some. The sample includes about 490,000 clones, roughly 85% of them seen just once. There are 13 residues in the CDR3. CDR1 MDHEN and CDR2 SYDVKM come from the germline V gene. V lost 8 bases to trimming and J lost 5 bases, with 12 bases between them.

This TCR was sampled from a woman aged 40 to 50 in good health. Some clones in this sample may be carry-over from other donors' samples. This chain links TRBV28 with TRBJ1-4; D is possibly TRBD1 (6 bases). Sequencing input: PBMCs. Written as DNA, the CDR3 is TGTGCCAGCCAGGACAGTGCGAATGAAAAACTGTTTTTT. It specifies CASQDSANEKLFF.